This T cell receptor beta chain is drawn from a study of metastatic and nonmetastatic thyroid tumors. Study as a whole: Peripheral blood and tumor or nodule samples from malignant and benign thyroid patients were compared. Study findings and constraints: TCR beta diversity was reportedly significantly higher in malignant thyroid tumors than benign nodules, in blood and tumor.

Thyroid surgery was preceded by no treatment in any patient. As processed by the authors: In papillary thyroid cancer, a distant-metastasis classifier was built using CDR3 differences across clinicopathological groups. TCRdb reprocessed the PCR reads using MiXCR. TCRdb, not the original authors, processed these V and J calls. The data contain tens of thousands of clones, about an eighth of them singletons. Turning to this clone: As yet, its antigen is unknown.

This clonotype was obtained from a female donor with papillary thyroid cancer or a benign thyroid nodule (not recorded which). Some clones in this sample may be carry-over from other donors' samples. Sequencing was done on a sample of blood.

CDR3 residues: CSARRGSNQPQHF. The CDR3 coding sequence is TGCAGTGCTAGGAGGGGGAGCAATCAGCCCCAGCATTTT. This chain connects TRBV20-1 to TRBJ1-5; tentatively, D is TRBD1 (6 bases). This CDR3 region has 13 residues. V was cut by 3 bases and J by 1 base, with 7 bases left in between. Germline CDR1 DFQATT, CDR2 SNEGSKA (reference sequence).